Shown below are 30 T cell receptor beta chains from a single sample sequenced in a study of blood T cells in healthy people across ages. Through a sample-barcoded 5' primer and a J-beta primer mix, a second PCR was run for roughly 6 to 12 cycles. TCRdb recomputed calls from the 5' RACE reads with MiXCR, one row per CDR3 protein. Of 450,000 to 650,000 distinct CDR3 sequences listed, 24% are singletons. The same data also went into a second study, on T cells of mothers and their children.

Sequencing input: blood. The receptors here all came from a boy under 18 in good health.

The genes are TRBV5-6 and TRBJ2-3; no definite D call. Trimming removed 0 bases at V and 10 bases at J, with 6 bases between. The CDR3 is made up of 11 amino acids. Germline CDR1 reads SGHDT; CDR2 reads YYEEEE. CDR3 residues: CASSLDRAQYF. The CDR3, as DNA: TGTGCCAGCAGCTTGGACCGAGCGCAGTATTTT.

This clonotype was recorded at least ten times. V gene TRBV13 combines with J gene TRBJ2-7; a weak D match, TRBD2 (5 bases). This CDR3 is 15 amino acids long. CDR1 and CDR2 from the germline V gene are PRHDT and FYEKMQ (reference sequence). Trimming took off 2 bases at V and 3 bases at J, with 14 bases between the two ends. The DNA for the CDR3 is TGTGCCAGCAGCTTATCTCTCAAAGGGAGCTACGAGCAGTACTTC. It yields the protein CASSLSLKGSYEQYF.

This clonotype was counted only a few times. The chain uses TRBV28 and TRBJ2-5; TRBD2 matches at 12 bases. V shed 1 base, J shed 7 bases, and the junction held 7 bases outside the gene matches. Germline V CDR1 and CDR2: MDHEN, SYDVKM. The length of the CDR3 is 16 residues. In DNA, the CDR3 is TGTGCCAGCAGTTTATCGCTAGCGGGGGGGTTCCGGACCCAGTACTTC. This translates into CASSLSLAGGFRTQYF.

The CDR3 loop reads CSGWTSGRTTDTQYF. DNA for the CDR3: TGCAGTGGATGGACTAGCGGGAGAACGACAGATACGCAGTATTTT. The V and J genes are TRBV20-1 and TRBJ2-3; TRBD2 agrees at 13 bases. J gave up 3 bases and V 7 bases, and 7 bases lay outside the gene matches. The CDR3 contains 15 residues. CDR1 and CDR2 (germline): DFQATT, SNEGSKA (reference sequence).

This clonotype has more than one count but fewer than ten. The rearrangement links TRBV9 to TRBJ2-3, with D possibly being TRBD1 (5 bases). Trimming left V 0 bases short and J 4 bases short, with 9 bases between. CDR1 and CDR2 (germline): SGDLS, YYNGEE. This CDR3 spans 14 amino acids. The DNA of the CDR3 is TGTGCCAGCAGCGTAGAGGGGTCCGCAGATACGCAGTATTTT. It encodes CASSVEGSADTQYF.

This clonotype was observed a handful of times. The J gene is TRBJ2-4, the V gene TRBV28, with a weak D call TRBD2 (6 bases). V was pared by 4 bases and J by 1 base, with 11 bases between. Germline-derived CDR1 and CDR2 are MDHEN and SYDVKM. This CDR3 has 15 residues. The CDR3: CASSSGGTAKNIQYF. CDR3 DNA: TGTGCCAGCAGTTCCGGGGGTACGGCCAAAAACATTCAGTACTTC. Full variable domain (outside the CDR3, taken from reference TRBV28 and TRBJ2-4): DVKVTQSSRYLVKRTGEKVFLECVQDMDHENMFWYRQDPGLGLRLIYFSYDVKMKEKGDIPEGYSVSREKKERFSLILESASTNQTSMYLCASSSGGTAKNIQYFGAGTRLSVL.

Concerning this clonotype itself: A much larger clone lies one base from this, so it may be a read error. The gene calls are TRBV21-1 and TRBJ2-2; whether TRBD2, the table's D call, matches the DNA was not checked. TRBV21-1 is tagged as a pseudogene. CDR3 length: 17 residues. CDR3 bases: TGTGCCAGCAGCAAACGGGGACTAGCGGGGGGCCACGGGGAGCTGTTTTTT. Translating gives CASSKRGLAGGHGELFF.

This clonotype turned up a few times. V gene TRBV7-2 combines with J gene TRBJ2-5; 8 bases align to TRBD2. J lost 5 bases, V lost 4 bases, and 6 bases had no gene match. CDR3 length: 14 amino acids. Germline V CDR1 and CDR2: SGHTA, FQGNSA. The CDR3 is CASSYNGGRETQYF. The CDR3 region has the DNA TGTGCCAGCAGCTACAACGGCGGGAGGGAGACCCAGTACTTC.

This clonotype came up a few times. The genes are TRBV4-3 and TRBJ1-3; D is perhaps TRBD1 (6 bases). In germline, CDR1 is LGHNA, CDR2 YSLEER. With 1 base removed from V and 2 bases from J, the gap between germline ends came to 15 bases. This CDR3 has 17 amino acids. The CDR3 nucleotides read TGCGCCAGCAGCCAAGGCTCACAGGGAGGGGCTGGAAACACCATATATTTT. Its translation: CASSQGSQGGAGNTIYF.

This clonotype was seen only a few times. This chain uses TRBV2 with TRBJ2-7; 7 bases are a match to TRBD1. The germline V gene encodes CDR1 SNHLY and CDR2 FYNNEI. The CDR3 sequence is 14 residues long. V gave up 4 bases and J gave up 2 bases; unmatched junction bases: 5. The CDR3 region is CASSGEQGPYEQYF. The CDR3 DNA is TGTGCCAGCAGTGGTGAACAGGGGCCCTACGAGCAGTACTTC. Drawing the rest from reference TRBV2 and TRBJ2-7, the complete variable domain is EPEVTQTPSHQVTQMGQEVILRCVPISNHLYFYWYRQILGQKVEFLVSFYNNEISEKSEIFDDQFSVERPDGSNFTLKIRSTKLEDSAMYFCASSGEQGPYEQYFGPGTRLTVT.

This chain links TRBV20-1 with TRBJ1-5; D may be TRBD1 (5 bases). With 0 bases removed from V and 7 bases from J, the gap between germline ends came to 13 bases. The CDR3 runs 14 residues. The germline CDR1 and CDR2 sequences are DFQATT and SNEGSKA (reference sequence). The chain's CDR3 is CSAREFGAGQPQHF. In DNA, the CDR3 is TGCAGTGCTAGAGAATTTGGGGCTGGGCAGCCCCAGCATTTT.

The chain joins TRBV7-2 to TRBJ1-3, with 8 nucleotides matching TRBD1. The V segment lost 0 bases and the J segment 4 bases; nucleotides outside the gene matches: 5. The germline gives CDR1 SGHTA, CDR2 FQGNSA. The length of the CDR3 is 16 residues. The CDR3 is CASSLAQGAGGNTIYF. The CDR3 bases are TGTGCCAGCAGCTTAGCGCAGGGGGCGGGCGGAAACACCATATATTTT.

A remark on this clonotype: The DNA is omitted, as the CDR3 cannot be located on it reliably, and the CDR3 follows TCRdb's listing. V usage is TRBV4-1 and J usage is TRBJ1-1; TRBD1, the table's D call, was not compared with the DNA. Germline values: CDR1 MGHRA, CDR2 YSYEKL. 18 amino acids form the CDR3, both terminal residues included. CDR3 amino acids: CASSQAPFRGRGNTEAFF.

V is TRBV20-1 and J is TRBJ1-5, with TRBD1 identical over 10 bases. The CDR3 runs 15 residues. In germline, CDR1 is DFQATT, CDR2 SNEGSKA (reference sequence). V gave up 3 bases and J gave up 5 bases; unmatched junction bases: 7. For the CDR3, the DNA is TGCAGTGCTAGGTCTGGGACAGGGGTCGATCAGCCCCAGCATTTT. Its protein product is CSARSGTGVDQPQHF.

In nucleotides, the CDR3 is TGCAGTGCTAGTGACGGGGGGCACGGCACTGAAGCTTTCTTT. The encoded protein is CSASDGGHGTEAFF. The V gene is TRBV20-1, the J gene TRBJ1-1; maybe TRBD1 (6 bases). The CDR3 has 14 residues. The germline V gene has CDR1 DFQATT and CDR2 SNEGSKA (reference sequence). V was clipped by 3 bases and J by 4 bases, with 15 bases between them.

This clonotype was picked up a small number of times. The chain is built from TRBV6-5 and TRBJ2-5, with a tentative D call TRBD1 (7 bases). The closer fit of TRBJ2-1 to the DNA end suggests the J call may be wrong. The CDR3 extends over 15 amino acids. CDR1 and CDR2 (germline): MNHEY, SVGAGI. CDR3 amino acids: CASRPLSQGGNEQFF. The CDR3 DNA is TGTGCCAGCAGACCCCTTTCCCAGGGGGGCAATGAGCAGTTCTTC.

This clonotype was seen repeatedly, ten times or more. This rearrangement joins TRBV13 to TRBJ2-7; TRBD1 matches at 7 bases. The CDR3 has 14 amino acids. Trimming cost V 1 base and J 7 bases; bases outside gene matches: 7. In germline, CDR1 is PRHDT, CDR2 FYEKMQ (reference sequence). The CDR3 is CASSLEGAPMEQYF. DNA for the CDR3: TGTGCCAGCAGCTTAGAGGGGGCCCCCATGGAGCAGTACTTC. Complete variable domain (other parts from reference TRBV13 and TRBJ2-7): AAGVIQSPRHLIKEKRETATLKCYPIPRHDTVYWYQQGPGQDPQFLISFYEKMQSDKGSIPDRFSAQQFSDYHSELNMSSLELGDSALYFCASSLEGAPMEQYFGPGTRLTVT.

V gene TRBV29-1 combines with J gene TRBJ2-5; perhaps TRBD2 as D (7 bases). Trimming left V 2 bases short and J 4 bases short, with 11 bases between. The CDR3 totals 13 residues. The germline CDR1 and CDR2 sequences are SQVTM and ANQGSEA. For the CDR3, the DNA is TGCAGCGTTGAACGGGGGGCAGGAGAGACCCAGTACTTC. Its protein product is CSVERGAGETQYF.

There are many counts of this clonotype. V usage is TRBV27 and J usage is TRBJ2-2; the D gene is possibly TRBD1 (5 bases). Germline V gives CDR1 MNHEY, CDR2 SMNVEV (reference sequence). V was cut by 3 bases and J by 0 bases, with 8 bases left in between. CDR3 length equals 15 residues. In DNA form, the CDR3 reads TGTGCCAGCAGTTTTCAGGGTACGAACACCGGGGAGCTGTTTTTT. It yields the protein CASSFQGTNTGELFF.

The V call is TRBV4-3, the J call TRBJ1-5; D is unclear. Germline lookup yields CDR1 LGHNA and CDR2 YSLEER. V lost 0 bases and J 4 bases, leaving 13 bases between the germline ends. This CDR3 comprises 16 residues. CDR3 DNA: TGCGCCAGCAGCCAAGACGCGTCCGCCCCTAATCAGCCCCAGCATTTT. Its translation is CASSQDASAPNQPQHF.

This chain joins TRBV19 and TRBJ2-4; D unresolved. Trimming shortened V by 5 bases and J by 5 bases, and 7 bases separated the two germline ends. The germline V gene has CDR1 LNHDA and CDR2 SQIVND (reference sequence). The CDR3 runs 12 residues. The CDR3 is CASSYSQNIQYF. As DNA, the CDR3 is TGTGCCAGTAGTTACAGCCAAAACATTCAGTACTTC.

The rearrangement uses TRBV6-2 or TRBV6-3 and TRBJ2-1; the match to TRBD2 covers 9 bases. This CDR3 region has 15 residues. Germline CDR1 and CDR2: MNHEY and SVGEGT. The J segment lost 6 bases and the V segment lost 7 bases, leaving 10 bases of the junction unmatched. CDR3 region: CASNAGAGGRNEQFF. The CDR3 region has the DNA TGTGCCAGCAACGCCGGGGCGGGGGGGCGCAATGAGCAGTTCTTC.

This clonotype has a handful of counts. An end of the junction differs from the germline gene, which may be a read error. The genes are TRBV7-6 and TRBJ2-1; TRBD1 or TRBD2 may be the D gene (5 bases each). Germline CDR1 SGHVS, CDR2 FNYEAQ. The CDR3 has 15 residues. CDR3 bases: TGTGCCGGCAGCTTAGATTTAACTGGGGGAGCTCCGCAGTTCTTC. Its protein is CAGSLDLTGGAPQFF.

This clonotype was counted between two and nine times. This chain joins TRBV11-2 and TRBJ1-4, with D perhaps matching TRBD1 (5 bases). With 8 bases removed from V and 5 bases from J, the gap between germline ends came to 12 bases. The CDR3 is made up of 13 amino acids. Germline CDR1 reads SGHAT; CDR2 reads FQNNGV. The CDR3 region has the DNA TGTGCCAGCGGTCGGGGGGGAAATGAAAAACTGTTTTTT. It encodes CASGRGGNEKLFF.

This clonotype was observed a few times. V gene TRBV5-1 combines with J gene TRBJ2-7, with 9 bases aligning to TRBD1. Trimming took 4 bases from V and 4 from J; bases not matched to a gene: 18. The germline CDR1 and CDR2 sequences are SGHRS and YFSETQ. The CDR3 covers 18 residues. CDR3 in amino acids: CASSLTTGGNPSTYEQYF. The DNA for the CDR3 is TGCGCCAGCAGCCTTACGACAGGGGGAAACCCCTCCACTTACGAGCAGTACTTC. Variable domain in full (rest from reference TRBV5-1 and TRBJ2-7): KAGVTQTPRYLIKTRGQQVTLSCSPISGHRSVSWYQQTPGQGLQFLFEYFSETQRNKGNFPGRFSGRQFSNSRSEMNVSTLELGDSALYLCASSLTTGGNPSTYEQYFGPGTRLTVT.

This clonotype was recorded a few times. This sequence joins TRBV29-1 and TRBJ2-1; D is tentatively TRBD1 or TRBD2 (5 bases each). The CDR3 contains 12 residues. Germline CDR1 and CDR2: SQVTM and ANQGSEA. V lost 6 bases, J lost 4 bases, and 10 bases lay in between. In DNA, the CDR3 is TGCAGCGTCGAGGGGCTTTACAATGAGCAGTTCTTC. This sequence encodes CSVEGLYNEQFF.

The genes are TRBV7-9 and TRBJ2-7, with 10 positions matching TRBD1. Per the germline V gene, CDR1 is SEHNR and CDR2 is FQNEAQ (reference sequence). This CDR3 spans 17 amino acids. The V segment lost 5 bases and the J segment 3 bases; nucleotides outside the gene matches: 13. The DNA of the CDR3 is TGTGCCAGCAGCCTTCCCACCGGGACAGGGGAGATCTACGAGCAGTACTTC. This codes for CASSLPTGTGEIYEQYF.

CDR3 nucleotides: TGTGCCAGCAGTTACGGGACTAGCGGAGATATCACGAACACCGGGGAGCTGTTTTTT. It is translated as CASSYGTSGDITNTGELFF. V is TRBV6-2 or TRBV6-3 and J is TRBJ2-2; 11 nucleotides line up with TRBD2. V lost 2 bases and J lost 0; bases outside the gene matches: 8. The germline gives CDR1 MNHEY, CDR2 SVGEGT. The CDR3 runs 19 residues.

V is TRBV5-4 and J is TRBJ2-3; a possible D gene is TRBD1 (6 bases). Germline-derived CDR1 and CDR2 are SGHNT and YYREEE (reference sequence). Trimming removed 2 bases at V and 14 bases at J, with 12 bases between. The CDR3 extends over 11 amino acids. The CDR3 nucleotides read TGTGCCAGCAGCTTCGGACAGTGGAGGTATTTT. Amino acid sequence: CASSFGQWRYF.

The chain carries TRBV12-3 or TRBV12-4 and TRBJ1-6; 7 positions match TRBD1. The CDR3 consists of 15 residues. V shed 5 bases and J 7 bases; nucleotides not matched to a gene: 8. The CDR3 sequence: CASSQRQGANSPLHF. The CDR3 DNA follows: TGTGCCAGCAGTCAAAGACAGGGTGCGAATTCACCCCTCCACTTT.